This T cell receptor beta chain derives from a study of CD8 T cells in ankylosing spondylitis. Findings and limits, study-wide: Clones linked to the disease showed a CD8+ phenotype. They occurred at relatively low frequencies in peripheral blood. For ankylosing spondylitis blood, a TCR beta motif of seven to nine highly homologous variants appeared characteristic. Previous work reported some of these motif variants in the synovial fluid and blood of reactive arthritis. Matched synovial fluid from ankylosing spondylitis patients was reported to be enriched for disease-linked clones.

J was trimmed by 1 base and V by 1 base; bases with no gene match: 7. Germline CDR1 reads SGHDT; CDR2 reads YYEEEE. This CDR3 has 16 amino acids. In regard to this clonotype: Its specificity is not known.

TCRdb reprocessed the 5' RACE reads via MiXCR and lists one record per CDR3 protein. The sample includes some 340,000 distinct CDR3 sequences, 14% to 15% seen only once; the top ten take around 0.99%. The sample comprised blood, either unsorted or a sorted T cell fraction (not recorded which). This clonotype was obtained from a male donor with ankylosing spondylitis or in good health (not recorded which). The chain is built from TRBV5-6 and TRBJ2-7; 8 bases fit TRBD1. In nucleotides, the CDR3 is TGTGCCAGCAGCTTGCAAACGGGACAGGTTTCCTACGAGCAGTACTTC. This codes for CASSLQTGQVSYEQYF.